This T cell receptor (beta chain) was sequenced for a study of shared clonotypes between healthy human individuals. This clone has only one observation. TCRdb's copy holds only in-frame clones and misses some; the assay was immunoSEQ multiplex PCR. The table lists 650,000 to 800,000 clones, over 55% of them singletons. This CDR3 region has 16 residues. The clonotype was recovered from a woman between 25 and 40 years old in good health. Sample: memory CD4+ T cells sorted from blood. The subset here: CD45RA-negative fraction. The chain has TRBV12-2 and TRBJ2-3; the D segment call TRBD2 is taken from the table without a DNA check. TRBV12-2 is an annotated pseudogene. CDR3 nucleotide sequence: TGTGCAAGTCGCCTTAGACTAGCGGGATCCCCAGATACGCAGTATTTT. It specifies CASRLRLAGSPDTQYF.